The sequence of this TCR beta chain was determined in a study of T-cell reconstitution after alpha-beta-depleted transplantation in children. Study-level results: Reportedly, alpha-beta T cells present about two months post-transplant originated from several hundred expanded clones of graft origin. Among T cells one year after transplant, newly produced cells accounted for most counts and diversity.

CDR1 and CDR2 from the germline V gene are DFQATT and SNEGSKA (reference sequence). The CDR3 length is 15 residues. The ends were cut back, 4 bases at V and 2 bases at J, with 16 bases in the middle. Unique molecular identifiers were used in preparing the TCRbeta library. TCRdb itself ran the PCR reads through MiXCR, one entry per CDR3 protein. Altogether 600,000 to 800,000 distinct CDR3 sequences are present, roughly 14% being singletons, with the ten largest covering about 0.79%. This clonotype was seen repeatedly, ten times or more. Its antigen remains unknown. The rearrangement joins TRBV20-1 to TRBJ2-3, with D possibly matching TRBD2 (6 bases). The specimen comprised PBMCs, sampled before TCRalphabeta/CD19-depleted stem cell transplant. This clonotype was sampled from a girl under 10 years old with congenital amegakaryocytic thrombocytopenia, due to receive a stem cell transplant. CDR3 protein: CSAISRREATDTQYF. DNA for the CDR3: TGCAGTGCTATCTCACGGAGGGAGGCCACAGATACGCAGTATTTT.